Listed below are T cell receptor beta chains from one sample, sequenced in a study of OX40 agonist ivuxolimab in advanced cancers. Profiling relied on immunoSEQ multiplex PCR, and the TCRdb table lists in-frame clones only, not all of them. The data contain more than 9,500 clones, around 76% of them singletons. The sequenced sample was CD4+ or CD8+ T cells sorted from blood, obtained in a trial of the OX40 agonist ivuxolimab. The origin of the receptors is an adult with an advanced solid tumor such as melanoma, head and neck, liver or kidney cancer. Both conserved end residues are part of each CDR3. Each record gives: clone size, J gene, D gene, V gene, CDR3 DNA, CDR3 protein. The D gene is left open where the match is weak. The size of a clone is reported for some rows only, either as once, few or many, or as a class for expanded clones.

.,TRBJ2-1,.,TRBV11-2,TGTGCCAGCAGCCCCGCCAAGCACAATGAGCAGTTCTTC,CASSPAKHNEQFF
.,TRBJ2-1,TRBD2,TRBV9,TGTGCCAGCAGCGTTTCGACTAGCGGGAGTTCGGCGTACAATGAGCAGTTCTTC,CASSVSTSGSSAYNEQFF
.,TRBJ2-7,.,TRBV4-1,TGCGCCAGCAGCCAAGTAATCGCAGCGGGCTCCTACGAGCAGTACTTC,CASSQVIAAGSYEQYF
.,TRBJ1-2,.,TRBV27,TGTGCCAGCAGTGAAAGGGGGACAACTCTTCCCTATGGCTACACCTTC,CASSERGTTLPYGYTF
.,TRBJ2-1,.,TRBV19,TGTGCCAGTAGTAGCTTAGGGGCTACCTACAATGAGCAGTTCTTC,CASSSLGATYNEQFF
.,TRBJ2-3,.,TRBV11-2,TGTGCCAGCAGCTTAGGGGCAGGGGATGGAGATACGCAGTATTTT,CASSLGAGDGDTQYF
.,TRBJ1-5,TRBD1,TRBV28,TGTGCCAGCAGCTTAGGACAGGGCAGTAGCAATCAGCCCCAGCATTTT,CASSLGQGSSNQPQHF
.,TRBJ1-5,TRBD1,TRBV27,TGTGCCAGCAGTTTATCCCCCAGGGGGGCAGGACCCCAGCATTTT,CASSLSPRGAGPQHF
.,TRBJ2-5,.,TRBV7-7,TGTGCTAGCAGCTTAGGTGCCAGCATCCAAGAGACCCAGTACTTC,CASSLGASIQETQYF
once,TRBJ2-3,TRBD2,TRBV7-9,TGTGCCAGCAGCACCCTAGCGGGAGCCGGCACAGATACGCAGTATTTT,CASSTLAGAGTDTQYF
few,TRBJ2-7,.,TRBV28,TGTGCCAGCAGTTTAGAGCGGAGGCACTACGAGCAGTACTTC,CASSLERRHYEQYF
few,TRBJ1-6,.,TRBV4-1,TGCGCCAGCAGCCAAGATAGGGGTTCGGGTAATTCACCCCTCCACTTT,CASSQDRGSGNSPLHF
.,TRBJ2-3,.,TRBV25-1,TGTGCCAGCAGTGTTGGAGATACGCAGTATTTT,CASSVGDTQYF
few,TRBJ1-2,.,TRBV10-1,TGCGCCAGCAGTGAGTCTATAGGGGCGGATGGCTACACCTTC,CASSESIGADGYTF
.,TRBJ2-1,.,TRBV4-1,TGCGCCAGCAGCCTCGGGCCTCAGAAAGGGAATGAGCAGTTCTTC,CASSLGPQKGNEQFF
.,TRBJ1-1,.,TRBV5-1,TGCGCCAGCAGCTTGGCCTCAATGAACACTGAAGCTTTCTTT,CASSLASMNTEAFF
.,TRBJ1-5,.,TRBV10-2,TGCGCCAGCAGTGAGTACGAATCCTCGTATCAGCCCCAGCATTTT,CASSEYESSYQPQHF
.,TRBJ1-1,.,TRBV7-6,TGTGCCAGCAGCTTAAATTCCCTGAACACTGAAGCTTTCTTT,CASSLNSLNTEAFF
.,TRBJ2-1,.,TRBV6-5,TGTGCCAGCAGTTATGCATCCGCCTCCTACAATGAGCAGTTCTTC,CASSYASASYNEQFF
.,TRBJ2-7,TRBD2,TRBV13,TGTGCCAGCAGCTTACCACCCGGGACTAGCGGGCATAACGAGCAGTACTTC,CASSLPPGTSGHNEQYF
.,TRBJ2-1,TRBD1,TRBV9,TGTGCCAGCAGGCCGGGACAGGGGGCGTATGAGCAGTTCTTC,CASRPGQGAYEQFF
.,TRBJ2-6,TRBD1,TRBV27,TGTGCCAGCAGTGGAGTACAGGGGGCTGGGGCCAACGTCCTGACTTTC,CASSGVQGAGANVLTF
.,TRBJ2-5,.,TRBV9,TGTGCCAGCAGCGGTGGGACAAGCGGGACAGAGACCCAGTACTTC,CASSGGTSGTETQYF
.,TRBJ1-1,.,TRBV5-6,TGTGCCAGCAGCTTACGACAGACTAGAGAAGCTTTCTTT,CASSLRQTREAFF
few,TRBJ1-5,.,TRBV6-6,TGTGCCAGCAGTCACCGGGACAGCAATCAGCCCCAGCATTTT,CASSHRDSNQPQHF
.,TRBJ1-5,.,TRBV6-1,TGTGCCTTGAACCGGGCCCTAAATCAGCCCCAGCATTTT,CALNRALNQPQHF
.,TRBJ2-7,.,TRBV6-5,TGTGCCAGCAGTTACTCTGGGGGTGGCGAGCAGTACTTC,CASSYSGGGEQYF
.,TRBJ2-1,.,TRBV28,TGTGCCAGCAGTCCTGGGGCCACACTGAATGAGCAGTTCTTC,CASSPGATLNEQFF
.,TRBJ1-1,.,TRBV27,TGTGCCAGCAGCCAGGGACCCAACACTGAAGCTTTCTTT,CASSQGPNTEAFF
.,TRBJ2-7,.,TRBV5-8,TGTGCCAGCAGCTTGGCCAATCCAGGGGGGAACTACGAGCAGTACTTC,CASSLANPGGNYEQYF
.,TRBJ2-7,.,TRBV27,TGTGCCAGCAGTCCCACACAGGCCTACGAGCAGTACTTC,CASSPTQAYEQYF
.,TRBJ2-3,.,TRBV5-5,TGTGCCAGCAGCTTGGAATCGGTAGCGGCCTGGTTGGATACGCAGTATTTT,CASSLESVAAWLDTQYF
.,TRBJ1-5,TRBD1,TRBV6-1,TGTGCCAGCAGTGAAGGCCGGACAGGTTACGCCAGGAGGCCCCAGCATTTT,CASSEGRTGYARRPQHF
.,TRBJ1-2,TRBD1,TRBV6-4,TGTGCCAGCAGCCGGGACAGGAACTATGGCTACACCTTC,CASSRDRNYGYTF
.,TRBJ2-1,.,TRBV9,TGTGCCAGCAGCGGATCGGGTTCGACCACGTACAATGAGCAGTTCTTC,CASSGSGSTTYNEQFF
.,TRBJ2-1,.,TRBV6-5,TGTGCCAGCAGCCCGGGGAGCTCCTCCTACAATGAGCAGTTCTTC,CASSPGSSSYNEQFF
medium-sized,TRBJ1-5,.,TRBV15,TGTGCCACCAGCAGAGAACAACAGGGATCCCAGCCCCAGCATTTT,CATSREQQGSQPQHF
once,TRBJ2-7,TRBD1,TRBV27,TGTGCCAGCAGTTTCCGGACAGGGGGCTACGAGCAGTACTTC,CASSFRTGGYEQYF
.,TRBJ2-6,.,TRBV5-7,TGTGCCAGCAGCGTAACAGGGACTCCTGGGGCCAACGTCCTGACTTTC,CASSVTGTPGANVLTF
.,TRBJ1-2,.,TRBV5-1,TGCGCCAGCAGCTTGGAGGCAGGATTTAACTATGGCTACACCTTC,CASSLEAGFNYGYTF
.,TRBJ1-5,.,TRBV9,TGTGCCAGCAGCGTAGTCTGTTATAGCAATCAGCCCCAGCATTTT,CASSVVCYSNQPQHF
.,TRBJ2-3,TRBD1,TRBV9,TGTGCCAGCAGCGTAGGCGGACAGGACACAGATACGCAGTATTTT,CASSVGGQDTDTQYF
few,TRBJ1-1,.,TRBV27,TGTGCCAGCAGTTTATACGGAAGCACTGAAGCTTTCTTT,CASSLYGSTEAFF
few,TRBJ2-1,TRBD2,TRBV2,TGTGCCAGCAGTGAAGTCTCTGGGGGGACTAGCGCTTACAATGAGCAGTTCTTC,CASSEVSGGTSAYNEQFF
.,TRBJ1-1,.,TRBV2,TGTGCCAGCAGTGAATGGTCAGGGGCCCCGGGGGCTGAAGCTTTCTTT,CASSEWSGAPGAEAFF
medium-sized,TRBJ1-3,.,TRBV18,TGTGCCAGCTCACCACCGGTACAGGGCAGAAACACCATATATTTT,CASSPPVQGRNTIYF
few,TRBJ2-5,TRBD1,TRBV9,TGTGCCAGCAGCGTGGGTACAGGGGACCAAGAGACCCAGTACTTC,CASSVGTGDQETQYF
.,TRBJ1-2,.,TRBV27,TGTGCCAGCAGAGACTCGAACACCTATGGCTACACCTTC,CASRDSNTYGYTF
.,TRBJ2-6,TRBD1,TRBV19,TGTGCCAGTTTTGGGGTAGTGGGACAGGGGCTTTCTGGGGCCAACGTCCTGACTTTC,CASFGVVGQGLSGANVLTF
.,TRBJ2-5,TRBD2,TRBV6-1,TGTGCCAGCAGTGCGGGACTAGCCCAGACCCAGTACTTC,CASSAGLAQTQYF
.,TRBJ2-3,.,TRBV11-2,TGTGCCAGCAGCTTTTGGGGGACGGACTTAGATACGCAGTATTTT,CASSFWGTDLDTQYF
.,TRBJ2-1,TRBD1,TRBV15,TGTGCCACCAGCAGAGAAGGGACAGGGTTCAATGAGCAGTTCTTC,CATSREGTGFNEQFF
.,TRBJ1-5,.,TRBV27,TGTGCCAGCAGTTTTGGGGGTTCAAGTCAGCCCCAGCATTTT,CASSFGGSSQPQHF
.,TRBJ2-7,TRBD1,TRBV7-6,TGTGCCAGCAGCATAAGGACAGGGGGTGAGGGCGAGCAGTACTTC,CASSIRTGGEGEQYF
.,TRBJ1-5,.,TRBV7-9,TGTGCCAGCAGCTTCGCCGGGTCCAATCAGCCCCAGCATTTT,CASSFAGSNQPQHF
.,TRBJ2-1,.,TRBV9,TGTGCCAGCAGCACCGCGGGGGAGCAGTTCTTC,CASSTAGEQFF
once,TRBJ1-2,.,TRBV25-1,TGTGCCAGCAGTGAATCAGGGGAGGGAGATGGCTACACCTTC,CASSESGEGDGYTF
.,TRBJ1-1,.,TRBV7-1,TGTGCCAGCAGCCACGGAAACTTGAACACTGAAGCTTTCTTT,CASSHGNLNTEAFF
.,TRBJ1-1,.,TRBV5-1,TGCGCCAGCAGCCCAACGTCGAATATGAACACTGAAGCTTTCTTT,CASSPTSNMNTEAFF